This TCR beta chain was captured in a study of cytomegalovirus exposure and HLA in healthy donors. Study observations and caveats: Testing in vitro showed a few CMV-associated chains specific for CMV antigens. Associated with cytomegalovirus, according to the listing, were fewer than 200 TCR beta chains. In a later analysis, TCR beta V- and J-gene trimming was associated with a missense DCLRE1C variant.

For this clone: What it recognizes is unknown.

The primer mix had 60 Vbeta and 13 Jbeta primers. Original methodology: An analysis performed later counted about 80 million unique TCR beta chains (roughly 11 million of them shared). Clones were read by immunoSEQ multiplex PCR, and TCRdb kept only the in-frame ones, dropping some. D and trimming come from the DNA, and the V and J calls and clone size come from that table. The sample has approximately 150,000 clones; approximately 80% are singletons. CDR1 is MGHRA, CDR2 YSYEKL, per germline. The CDR3 has 16 residues. V shed 0 bases and J 8 bases; nucleotides not matched to a gene: 5. The clonotype comes from a man aged 35-49 years in good health and CMV-seronegative. V gene TRBV4-1 combines with J gene TRBJ1-6; TRBD1 matches 9 bases. What was sequenced was PBMCs. CDR3: CASSQDLQGADSPLHF. In DNA, the CDR3 is TGCGCCAGCAGCCAAGATTTACAGGGGGCGGATTCACCCCTCCACTTT.